This entry is about one TCR beta chain. Its antigen remains unidentified. The authors took atypia-free adjacent lung at least 2 cm from the tumor margin. This record comes from a study of T cells in localized non-small cell lung cancer. Libraries were prepared by immunoSEQ multiplex PCR; TCRdb keeps only in-frame clonotypes and omits some of them. This table has 950 to 1,500 clones, roughly 27% appearing once. Regarding the study as a whole: In the blood, greater T cell density corresponded to longer overall survival.

CDR1 is MDHEN, CDR2 SYDVKM, per germline. The CDR3 runs 15 residues. With 6 bases clipped from V and 4 bases from J, the junction kept 8 bases outside the gene matches. Material: normal lung tissue next to the tumor, obtained before any cancer treatment. This sequence was found in a man aged 40 to 70 with stage II lung adenocarcinoma. The chain carries TRBV28 and TRBJ1-4; 7 bases align to TRBD1. DNA for the CDR3: TGTGCCAGCAGATCGACCGGGACAGTTAATGAAAAACTGTTTTTT. It encodes CASRSTGTVNEKLFF.